This TCR beta chain was recorded in a study of T-cell reconstitution after alpha-beta-depleted transplantation in children. Unique molecular identifiers were incorporated into the prepared TCRbeta library. Each CDR3 protein gets one entry after TCRdb re-called the PCR reads with MiXCR. The table has about 410,000 distinct CDR3 sequences, approximately 20% seen once. This clonotype was counted only a few times. CDR1 and CDR2 (germline): SEHNR, FQNEAQ (reference sequence). Trimming stripped 5 bases from V and 9 bases from J, with 11 bases between. The CDR3 is 12 amino acids. This specimen consisted of PBMCs from the stem cell graft donor, obtained from the stem cell graft. The chain joins TRBV7-9 to TRBJ1-5, with D possibly matching TRBD1 (5 bases). The clonotype comes from a human donor who donated a stem cell graft to a child with acute myeloid leukemia. CDR3: CASSPDNGPQHF. As DNA, the CDR3 is TGTGCCAGCAGCCCGGACAATGGGCCCCAGCATTTT.